This entry describes one T cell receptor beta chain. The junction and the germline gene differ at one end; a read error may be behind it. These data originate in a study of read filtering for tumor transcriptome and immune sequencing. CDR1 is KGHSH and CDR2 is LQKENI in the germline V gene. The CDR3 spans 19 residues. This library used roughly 430 ng RNA and molecular barcoded adaptors spanning alpha/delta and beta/gamma chains. TCRdb passed the reads through MiXCR, listing each CDR3 protein once. This repertoire shows about 50,000 distinct CDR3 sequences, roughly 19% found once; its top ten account for roughly 14%.

J is TRBJ2-6 and V is TRBV18; a possible D gene is TRBD1 (5 bases). This receptor was identified in a donor at least 40 years old with multiple myeloma. Source material: a population of CD138-negative cells sorted from bone marrow. CDR3 residues: CASLPVGFDGSSGANVLTF. CDR3 nucleotide sequence: TGTGCCAGCTTACCAGTAGGGTTCGACGGAAGTTCTGGGGCCAACGTCCTAACGTTC.